This T cell receptor (beta chain) stems from a study of read filtering for tumor transcriptome and immune sequencing. From around 440 ng of RNA, a library with molecular barcoded alpha/delta and beta/gamma adaptors was made. TCRdb analysed the reads with MiXCR anew, one entry per CDR3 protein. The sample contains tens of thousands of distinct CDR3 sequences, about 22% of which appear only once. In germline, CDR1 is SNHLY, CDR2 FYNNEI. The CDR3 has 16 amino acids. Trimming took 2 bases from V and 1 from J, leaving 14 bases between them. This clonotype was picked up many times. Sequences were obtained from a population of CD138-negative cells sorted from bone marrow. This rearrangement joins TRBV2 to TRBJ1-1; D is possibly TRBD1 (6 bases). This receptor was identified in a donor at least 40 years old with multiple myeloma. CDR3 in amino acids: CASSERGTGKNTEAFF. In nucleotides, the CDR3 is TGTGCCAGCAGTGAAAGGGGTACAGGGAAGAACACTGAAGCTTTCTTT. Using reference TRBV2 and TRBJ1-1 for the parts outside the CDR3, the full variable domain is EPEVTQTPSHQVTQMGQEVILRCVPISNHLYFYWYRQILGQKVEFLVSFYNNEISEKSEIFDDQFSVERPDGSNFTLKIRSTKLEDSAMYFCASSERGTGKNTEAFFGQGTRLTVV.